This T cell receptor (beta chain) emerged from a study of T cell repertoires in cytomegalovirus infection. Study overall: Newly reported HLA-C-restricted and thoroughly characterized HLA-B-restricted CMV epitopes were employed. It was the public TCR beta signatures that indicated both CMV infection and matching HLA type. Study-level points and caveats: Across the ex vivo response, the dominant clonotypes were HLA-C-restricted CMV-specific TCR beta clonotypes. Carriers of CMV and the relevant HLA type were discriminated by public TCR beta frequency.

Each CDR3 protein is one row after TCRdb ran MiXCR on the reads. The sample shows around 430,000 distinct CDR3 sequences, about two fifths of them seen only once. V shed 2 bases and J shed 3 bases, with 10 bases lying between them. Germline lookup yields CDR1 KGHSH and CDR2 LQKENI. The CDR3 length is 14 residues. As for this clonotype: The antigen is unknown.

This TCR came from a human donor in good health (CMV status not recorded). Some clones in this sample may be carry-over from other donors' samples. The source was cultured PBMCs, collected from culture after CMV antigen stimulation. The chain employs TRBV18 and TRBJ2-5, with a weak D call TRBD2 (5 bases). CDR3 region: CASSPRLREETQYF. DNA of the CDR3: TGTGCCAGCTCACCAAGATTGAGGGAAGAGACCCAGTACTTC.